This TCR beta chain was captured in a study of control samples from healthy donors and cancer patients. Produced via immunoSEQ multiplex PCR; TCRdb's table is partial and in-frame only. The repertoire includes just under 150,000 clones, 75% to 95% of them detected once, and approximately 3.2% sits in the top ten. Germline CDR1 reads SGHTA; CDR2 reads FQGNSA. This CDR3 has 15 amino acids. The V gene lost 5 bases and the J gene lost 1 base, with 14 bases spanning the gap. This TCR was recovered from a man aged 30 to 45 in good health. The chain links TRBV7-2 to TRBJ1-2; D not resolved. Input material: blood. CDR3 nucleotides: TGTGCCAGCAGCCCCCCCCTGACACTTAACTATGGCTACACCTTC. It specifies CASSPPLTLNYGYTF.